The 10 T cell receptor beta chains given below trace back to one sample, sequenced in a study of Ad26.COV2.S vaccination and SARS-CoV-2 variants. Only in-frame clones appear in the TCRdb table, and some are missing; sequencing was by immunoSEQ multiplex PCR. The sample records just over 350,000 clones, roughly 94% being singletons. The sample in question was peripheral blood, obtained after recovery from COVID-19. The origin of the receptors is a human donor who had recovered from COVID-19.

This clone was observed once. CDR3 amino acids: CATSSDRPAEQFF. The CDR3 region has the DNA TGTGCCACCAGCAGTGACAGACCCGCCGAGCAGTTCTTC. This rearrangement joins TRBV15 to TRBJ2-1, with TRBD1 as a possible D gene (5 bases). CDR1 is LNHNV and CDR2 is YYDKDF in the germline V gene (reference sequence). This CDR3 region has 13 residues. V lost 3 bases, J lost 10 bases, and 13 bases lay in between.

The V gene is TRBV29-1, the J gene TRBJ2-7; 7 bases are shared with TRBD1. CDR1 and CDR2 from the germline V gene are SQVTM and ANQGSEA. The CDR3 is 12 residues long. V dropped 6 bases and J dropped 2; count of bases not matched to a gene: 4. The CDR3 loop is CSVGDSPYEQYF. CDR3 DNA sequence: TGCAGCGTGGGGGACAGCCCCTACGAGCAGTACTTC.

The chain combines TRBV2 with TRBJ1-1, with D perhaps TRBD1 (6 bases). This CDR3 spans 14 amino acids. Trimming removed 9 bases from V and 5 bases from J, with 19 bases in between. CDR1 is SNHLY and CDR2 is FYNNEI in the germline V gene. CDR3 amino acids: CASFVDQGTTEAFF. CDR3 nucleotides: TGTGCCAGTTTCGTTGACCAGGGGACGACTGAAGCTTTCTTT.

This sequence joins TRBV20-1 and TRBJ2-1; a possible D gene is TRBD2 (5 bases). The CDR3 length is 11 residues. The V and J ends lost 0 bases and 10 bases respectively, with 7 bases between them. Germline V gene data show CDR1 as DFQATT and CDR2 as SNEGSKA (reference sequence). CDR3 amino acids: CSARELAEQFF. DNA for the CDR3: TGCAGTGCTAGAGAGCTAGCAGAGCAGTTCTTC.

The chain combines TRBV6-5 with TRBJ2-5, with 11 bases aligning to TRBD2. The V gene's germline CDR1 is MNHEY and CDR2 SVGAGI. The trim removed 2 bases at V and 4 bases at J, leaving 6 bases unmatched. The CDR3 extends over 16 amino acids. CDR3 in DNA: TGTGCCAGCAGTTACCCACTAGCGGGGGCTAGAGAGACCCAGTACTTC. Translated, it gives CASSYPLAGARETQYF.

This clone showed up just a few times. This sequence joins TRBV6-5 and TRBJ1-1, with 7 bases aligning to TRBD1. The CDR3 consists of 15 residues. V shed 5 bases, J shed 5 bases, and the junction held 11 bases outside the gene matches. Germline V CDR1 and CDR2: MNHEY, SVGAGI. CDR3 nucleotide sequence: TGTGCCAGCAGTAGACAGGGCCCCTCGAGGACTGAAGCTTTCTTT. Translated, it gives CASSRQGPSRTEAFF.

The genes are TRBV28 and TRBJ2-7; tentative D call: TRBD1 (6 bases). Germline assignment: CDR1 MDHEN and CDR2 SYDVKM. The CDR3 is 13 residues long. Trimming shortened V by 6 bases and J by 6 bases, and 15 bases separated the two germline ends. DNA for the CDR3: TGTGCCAGCAGCTCCGGGACACTCGCCGAGCAGTACTTC. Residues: CASSSGTLAEQYF.

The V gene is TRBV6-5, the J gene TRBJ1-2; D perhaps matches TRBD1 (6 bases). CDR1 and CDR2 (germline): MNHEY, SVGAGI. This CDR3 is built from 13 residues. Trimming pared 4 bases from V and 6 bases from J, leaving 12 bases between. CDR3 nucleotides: TGTGCCAGCAGTTTAGGGGGAGTTGATGGCTACACCTTC. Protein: CASSLGGVDGYTF.

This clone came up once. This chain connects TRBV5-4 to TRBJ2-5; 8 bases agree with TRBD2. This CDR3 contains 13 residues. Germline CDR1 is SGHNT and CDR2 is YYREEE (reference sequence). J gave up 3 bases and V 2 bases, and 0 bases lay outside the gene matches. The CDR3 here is CASSFGGEETQYF. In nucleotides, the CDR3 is TGTGCCAGCAGCTTCGGGGGGGAAGAGACCCAGTACTTC.

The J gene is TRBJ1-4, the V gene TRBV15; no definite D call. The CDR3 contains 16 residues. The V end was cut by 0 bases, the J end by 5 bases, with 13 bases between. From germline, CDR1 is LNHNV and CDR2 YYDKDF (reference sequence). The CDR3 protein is CATSRDVWPQNEKLFF. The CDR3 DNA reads TGTGCCACCAGCAGAGATGTTTGGCCCCAAAATGAAAAACTGTTTTTT. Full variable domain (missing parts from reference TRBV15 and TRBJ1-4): DAMVIQNPRYQVTQFGKPVTLSCSQTLNHNVMYWYQQKSSQAPKLLFHYYDKDFNNEADTPDNFQSRRPNTSFCFLDIRSPGLGDTAMYLCATSRDVWPQNEKLFFGSGTQLSVL.